The rows below give T cell receptor beta chains drawn from one sample of a study of T cells after posttransplantation cyclophosphamide. Profiling relied on immunoSEQ multiplex PCR, and the TCRdb table lists in-frame clones only, not all of them. The table lists 9,000 to 10,000 clones, more than 75% of them singletons. The sequencing here drew on PBMCs, taken after an allogeneic stem cell transplant with a calcineurin inhibitor and methotrexate. The source is a male patient aged 25-45 years who received an allogeneic stem cell transplant from an unrelated donor, was CMV-positive, and had no GVHD. Certain T cells may be donor cells from the graft. The CDR3 runs from the conserved cysteine through the conserved F or W. Each record gives: V gene, J gene, D gene, clone size, CDR3 protein, CDR3 DNA. A D gene is named only where the DNA matches it firmly. Expanded clones are given a class, and other clones once, few, many or no size at all.

V gene: TRBV11-2
J gene: TRBJ1-4
D gene: .
clone size: .
CDR3 protein: CASSSNPSGEKLFF
CDR3 DNA: TGTGCCAGCAGCTCCAACCCCTCAGGGGAAAAACTGTTTTTT

V gene: TRBV28
J gene: TRBJ2-1
D gene: TRBD2
clone size: .
CDR3 protein: CASSPRTSGRFYNEQFF
CDR3 DNA: TGTGCCAGCAGTCCTAGGACTAGCGGGAGGTTCTACAATGAGCAGTTCTTC

V gene: TRBV29-1
J gene: TRBJ2-7
D gene: .
clone size: once
CDR3 protein: CSVRLGLPSSSYEQYF
CDR3 DNA: TGCAGCGTACGTCTAGGACTACCCTCGAGCTCCTACGAGCAGTACTTC

V gene: TRBV29-1
J gene: TRBJ2-5
D gene: .
clone size: .
CDR3 protein: CSVDGGAETQYF
CDR3 DNA: TGCAGCGTTGATGGAGGAGCGGAGACCCAGTACTTC

V gene: TRBV6-5
J gene: TRBJ2-3
D gene: .
clone size: .
CDR3 protein: CASSYGGMTDTQYF
CDR3 DNA: TGTGCCAGCAGTTATGGCGGGATGACAGATACGCAGTATTTT

V gene: TRBV7-3
J gene: TRBJ2-7
D gene: TRBD2
clone size: .
CDR3 protein: CASNRTSESYEQYF
CDR3 DNA: TGTGCCAGCAACCGGACTAGCGAGTCCTACGAGCAGTACTTC

V gene: TRBV11-2
J gene: TRBJ2-7
D gene: .
clone size: .
CDR3 protein: CASSLEKNRNYEQYF
CDR3 DNA: TGTGCCAGCAGCTTAGAGAAAAACAGGAACTACGAGCAGTACTTC

V gene: TRBV11-2
J gene: TRBJ2-2
D gene: .
clone size: .
CDR3 protein: CASSSPRGSGELFF
CDR3 DNA: TGTGCCAGCAGCTCCCCCAGAGGCTCCGGGGAGCTGTTTTTT

V gene: TRBV5-5
J gene: TRBJ2-5
D gene: .
clone size: .
CDR3 protein: CASSLATGKETQYF
CDR3 DNA: TGTGCCAGCAGCTTGGCGACCGGGAAAGAGACCCAGTACTTC

V gene: TRBV6-5
J gene: TRBJ2-7
D gene: TRBD1
clone size: .
CDR3 protein: CASSYRGQSREQYF
CDR3 DNA: TGTGCCAGCAGTTACAGGGGGCAATCCCGCGAGCAGTACTTC

V gene: TRBV27
J gene: TRBJ2-1
D gene: TRBD1
clone size: .
CDR3 protein: CASSLWQGVGNEQFF
CDR3 DNA: TGTGCCAGCAGTTTATGGCAGGGGGTAGGGAATGAGCAGTTCTTC

V gene: TRBV6-5
J gene: TRBJ2-1
D gene: TRBD2
clone size: .
CDR3 protein: CASSSGTSGYNEQFF
CDR3 DNA: TGTGCCAGCAGTTCCGGGACTAGCGGTTACAATGAGCAGTTCTTC

V gene: TRBV5-6
J gene: TRBJ2-1
D gene: .
clone size: .
CDR3 protein: CASSLHWYNEQFF
CDR3 DNA: TGTGCCAGCAGCTTGCACTGGTACAATGAGCAGTTCTTC

V gene: TRBV7-2
J gene: TRBJ2-3
D gene: .
clone size: .
CDR3 protein: CASSFWWLPTDTQYF
CDR3 DNA: TGTGCCAGCAGCTTTTGGTGGCTCCCCACAGATACGCAGTATTTT

V gene: TRBV2
J gene: TRBJ1-2
D gene: TRBD1
clone size: .
CDR3 protein: CASSSAQGAGRGYTF
CDR3 DNA: TGTGCCAGCAGCTCCGCCCAGGGGGCGGGAAGAGGCTACACCTTC

V gene: TRBV18
J gene: TRBJ2-2
D gene: TRBD1
clone size: .
CDR3 protein: CASSPQGTGNTGELFF
CDR3 DNA: TGTGCCAGCTCACCGCAAGGGACAGGGAACACCGGGGAGCTGTTTTTT

V gene: TRBV6-7
J gene: TRBJ1-1
D gene: .
clone size: .
CDR3 protein: CASSYFKDRDTEAFF
CDR3 DNA: TGTGCCAGCAGTTATTTTAAGGACAGAGACACTGAAGCTTTCTTT

V gene: TRBV6-4
J gene: TRBJ2-7
D gene: TRBD1
clone size: .
CDR3 protein: CASSDSGQDVEQYF
CDR3 DNA: TGTGCCAGCAGTGACTCGGGACAGGACGTCGAGCAGTACTTC

V gene: TRBV9
J gene: TRBJ2-5
D gene: .
clone size: .
CDR3 protein: CASSSFLGDETQYF
CDR3 DNA: TGTGCCAGCAGCTCCTTCCTGGGAGATGAGACCCAGTACTTC

V gene: TRBV28
J gene: TRBJ2-5
D gene: TRBD2
clone size: .
CDR3 protein: CASSLGGSPETQYF
CDR3 DNA: TGTGCCAGCAGTTTAGGCGGGAGTCCAGAGACCCAGTACTTC

V gene: TRBV4-1
J gene: TRBJ2-1
D gene: .
clone size: once
CDR3 protein: CASSPGHPRDFGVF
CDR3 DNA: TGCGCCAGCAGCCCTGGCCACCCCCGGGACTTCGGGGTCTTC

V gene: TRBV7-7
J gene: TRBJ2-5
D gene: TRBD2
clone size: .
CDR3 protein: CASSLGGRGARETQYF
CDR3 DNA: TGTGCCAGCAGCTTAGGAGGGCGGGGGGCTCGAGAGACCCAGTACTTC

V gene: TRBV11-3
J gene: TRBJ1-4
D gene: TRBD1
clone size: .
CDR3 protein: CASSAGTGRGNEKLFF
CDR3 DNA: TGTGCCAGCAGCGCCGGGACAGGGAGGGGTAATGAAAAACTGTTTTTT

V gene: TRBV2
J gene: TRBJ1-6
D gene: TRBD1
clone size: once
CDR3 protein: CASSEADRGINSPLHF
CDR3 DNA: TGTGCCAGCAGTGAAGCGGACAGGGGGATTAATTCACCCCTCCACTTT

V gene: TRBV5-4
J gene: TRBJ2-3
D gene: .
clone size: .
CDR3 protein: CASSFDWFSTDTQYF
CDR3 DNA: TGTGCCAGCAGCTTTGACTGGTTTAGCACAGATACGCAGTATTTT

V gene: TRBV7-2
J gene: TRBJ2-3
D gene: TRBD2
clone size: .
CDR3 protein: CASSLGLAGGADTQYF
CDR3 DNA: TGTGCCAGCAGCTTAGGCCTAGCGGGAGGGGCAGATACGCAGTATTTT

V gene: TRBV7-7
J gene: TRBJ2-3
D gene: .
clone size: .
CDR3 protein: CASSLVPGGDTQYF
CDR3 DNA: TGTGCCAGCAGCTTAGTTCCAGGCGGGGATACGCAGTATTTT

V gene: TRBV30
J gene: TRBJ1-2
D gene: TRBD1
clone size: .
CDR3 protein: CAWSGPGQGLEGYTF
CDR3 DNA: TGTGCCTGGAGTGGACCGGGACAGGGTTTAGAGGGCTACACCTTC

V gene: TRBV7-2
J gene: TRBJ2-3
D gene: TRBD2
clone size: .
CDR3 protein: CASSGVAGPGTDTQYF
CDR3 DNA: TGTGCCAGCAGCGGAGTAGCGGGACCCGGGACAGATACGCAGTATTTT

V gene: TRBV4-1
J gene: TRBJ2-1
D gene: TRBD2
clone size: .
CDR3 protein: CASRQPGLAEDNEQFF
CDR3 DNA: TGCGCCAGCAGGCAACCGGGACTAGCGGAGGACAATGAGCAGTTCTTC

V gene: TRBV4-2
J gene: TRBJ1-6
D gene: .
clone size: .
CDR3 protein: CASSQDRGLSNSPLHF
CDR3 DNA: TGTGCCAGCAGCCAAGATCGGGGATTGAGTAATTCACCCCTCCACTTT

V gene: TRBV18
J gene: TRBJ2-4
D gene: .
clone size: .
CDR3 protein: CASSPLRTEGKNIQYF
CDR3 DNA: TGTGCCAGCTCACCACTTCGCACAGAGGGCAAAAACATTCAGTACTTC

V gene: TRBV7-9
J gene: TRBJ2-7
D gene: .
clone size: .
CDR3 protein: CASSLGLRSYEQYF
CDR3 DNA: TGTGCCAGCAGCTTAGGTCTACGGAGCTACGAGCAGTACTTC

V gene: TRBV4-3
J gene: TRBJ2-5
D gene: .
clone size: .
CDR3 protein: CASSPMGAETQYF
CDR3 DNA: TGCGCCAGCAGCCCCATGGGAGCCGAGACCCAGTACTTC

V gene: TRBV4-3
J gene: TRBJ2-1
D gene: TRBD2
clone size: few
CDR3 protein: CASSQEPGGDNEQFF
CDR3 DNA: TGCGCCAGCAGCCAAGAACCGGGAGGGGATAATGAGCAGTTCTTC

V gene: TRBV7-2
J gene: TRBJ2-7
D gene: .
clone size: .
CDR3 protein: CASRWQGLSSYEQYF
CDR3 DNA: TGTGCCAGCAGGTGGCAGGGTTTAAGCTCCTACGAGCAGTACTTC

V gene: TRBV9
J gene: TRBJ2-5
D gene: TRBD2
clone size: .
CDR3 protein: CASSRAGGYETQYF
CDR3 DNA: TGTGCCAGCAGCCGCGCGGGAGGATACGAGACCCAGTACTTC